The 25 T cell receptor beta chains below were found in one sample sequenced in a study of T cells in Graves' hyperthyroidism and ophthalmopathy. Amplification yielded TCR beta CDR3 regions, with RNA transcripts as the source. In the first-round RT-PCR of the TCR CDR3, the HTBI primer set was used. From the multiplex PCR reads, TCRdb called clonotypes with MiXCR, one entry per CDR3 protein. The sample includes fewer than 750,000 distinct CDR3 sequences, roughly 14% of them seen just once. What was sequenced was blood. These receptors were collected from a woman aged 35 to 49 with Graves' ophthalmopathy.

This clonotype was seen repeatedly, ten times or more. The V call is TRBV15, the J call TRBJ1-5; D unclear. CDR3 size: 13 residues. V dropped 5 bases and J dropped 7 bases, with 12 bases sitting between them. Germline values: CDR1 LNHNV, CDR2 YYDKDF (reference sequence). CDR3 DNA: TGTGCCACCAGCCCCGAGGGTTGGCAGCCCCAGCATTTT. The encoded protein is CATSPEGWQPQHF.

This clonotype was counted many times. This chain joins TRBV6-5 and TRBJ1-1; 8 positions agree with TRBD1. Germline loops: CDR1 MNHEY, CDR2 SVGAGI. The trim removed 8 bases at V and 4 bases at J, leaving 3 bases unmatched. The length of the CDR3 is 12 residues. The CDR3: CASGQGATEAFF. The CDR3 nucleotides are TGTGCCAGCGGGCAGGGGGCCACTGAAGCTTTCTTT.

This clonotype showed up many times. The chain joins TRBV20-1 to TRBJ2-7; 12 bases align to TRBD2. CDR1 DFQATT and CDR2 SNEGSKA come from the germline V gene (reference sequence). The junction had 1 base not matched to a gene; V was cut back by 2 bases and J by 5 bases. The CDR3 has 13 amino acids. The CDR3, as DNA: TGCAGTGCTAGACTAGCGGGAGGGGACGAGCAGTACTTC. This gives the protein CSARLAGGDEQYF.

V is TRBV5-1 and J is TRBJ2-5, with 8 bases that match TRBD1. This CDR3 contains 16 residues. Trimming cost V 3 bases and J 5 bases; bases outside gene matches: 12. Germline loops: CDR1 SGHRS, CDR2 YFSETQ. The CDR3 DNA follows: TGCGCCAGCAGCTGGAACCCGACAGGGGTTGGGGAGACCCAGTACTTC. It is translated as CASSWNPTGVGETQYF. The whole variable domain, remainder taken from reference TRBV5-1 and TRBJ2-5, is KAGVTQTPRYLIKTRGQQVTLSCSPISGHRSVSWYQQTPGQGLQFLFEYFSETQRNKGNFPGRFSGRQFSNSRSEMNVSTLELGDSALYLCASSWNPTGVGETQYFGPGTRLLVL.

This clonotype was seen ten or more times. This could be a read error, since a much larger clone is one nucleotide away. The chain joins TRBV30 to TRBJ2-7; D is ambiguous. This CDR3 contains 11 residues. Trimming stripped 0 bases from V and 3 bases from J, with 3 bases between. Looked up from germline, CDR1 is GTSNPN and CDR2 is SVGIG (reference sequence). The CDR3, as DNA: TGTGCCTGGAGTGTTTTCTACGAGCAGTACTTC. Residues: CAWSVFYEQYF. Drawing the rest from reference TRBV30 and TRBJ2-7, the complete variable domain is SQTIHQWPATLVQPVGSPLSLECTVEGTSNPNLYWYRQAAGRGLQLLFYSVGIGQISSEVPQNLSASRPQDRQFILSSKKLLLSDSGFYLCAWSVFYEQYFGPGTRLTVT.

There are many counts of this clonotype. The rearrangement links TRBV30 to TRBJ2-7; D is possibly TRBD2 (6 bases). This CDR3 has 12 amino acids. With 4 bases removed from V and 3 bases from J, the gap between germline ends came to 10 bases. Germline assignment: CDR1 GTSNPN and CDR2 SVGIG (reference sequence). CDR3 nucleotides: TGTGCCTGGACCCTGGGGGGCTACGAGCAGTACTTC. This codes for CAWTLGGYEQYF.

This chain connects TRBV5-1 to TRBJ1-2, with TRBD1 matching 10 bases. Trimming took 3 bases from V and 8 from J; bases not matched to a gene: 4. The V gene's germline CDR1 is SGHRS and CDR2 YFSETQ. The length of the CDR3 is 13 residues. This chain's CDR3 is CASSWGQGSGYTF. In DNA, the CDR3 is TGCGCCAGCAGCTGGGGACAGGGGAGCGGCTACACCTTC.

Ten or more counts support this clonotype. The chain recombines TRBV20-1 with TRBJ2-3; TRBD2 aligns across 8 bases. V trimming: 0 bases; J trimming: 4 bases; junction bases outside the gene matches: 6. This CDR3 region has 15 residues. Germline assignment: CDR1 DFQATT and CDR2 SNEGSKA (reference sequence). CDR3 nucleotides: TGCAGTGCTAGAGAGGGTCCGGGAGGGCCAGATACGCAGTATTTT. Encoded protein: CSAREGPGGPDTQYF.

This clonotype was found once. The chain carries TRBV6-1 and TRBJ1-1, with a tentative D call TRBD1 (6 bases). This CDR3 contains 15 residues. V dropped 5 bases and J dropped 10 bases, with 23 bases sitting between them. Germline values: CDR1 MNHNS, CDR2 SASEGT. CDR3 protein: CASSPHRQVEVGAFF. The CDR3, as DNA: TGTGCCAGCAGTCCTCATCGACAGGTCGAAGTAGGAGCTTTCTTT.

This clonotype was picked up many times. The CDR3 sequence is CAWRRDSGNTIYF. Written as DNA, the CDR3 is TGTGCCTGGAGGAGAGATTCTGGAAACACCATATATTTT. The chain has TRBV30 and TRBJ1-3; D unresolved. The CDR3 has 13 residues. Germline V lookup: CDR1 GTSNPN, CDR2 SVGIG (reference sequence). The germline V and J ends were trimmed by 3 bases and 1 base, with 7 bases remaining between them.

This sequence joins TRBV12-3 or TRBV12-4 and TRBJ1-2; D not resolved. The CDR3 sequence is 11 residues long. Trimming stripped 6 bases from V and 6 bases from J, with 8 bases between. The chain's CDR3 is CASSRAHGYTF. In DNA form, the CDR3 reads TGTGCCAGCAGCCGGGCCCATGGCTACACCTTC.

This clonotype has ten or more counts. This chain connects TRBV7-6 to TRBJ2-5; D not resolved. CDR3 length: 11 amino acids. The germline V gene encodes CDR1 SGHVS and CDR2 FNYEAQ. The germline V and J ends were trimmed by 3 bases and 6 bases, with 5 bases remaining between them. The CDR3 is CASSLSKTQYF. The CDR3 region has the DNA TGTGCCAGCAGCTTGTCAAAGACCCAGTACTTC.

The gene calls are TRBV5-1 and TRBJ2-7, with D perhaps assigned TRBD1 or TRBD2 (6 bases each). The germline V and J ends were trimmed by 4 bases and 3 bases, with 17 bases remaining between them. Germline CDR1 is SGHRS and CDR2 is YFSETQ. The CDR3 is made up of 15 amino acids. DNA for the CDR3: TGCGCCAGCAGCCGGGCCCCGGGGGCTGGCTACGAGCAGTACTTC. Its translation: CASSRAPGAGYEQYF. The whole variable domain, filled in from reference TRBV5-1 and TRBJ2-7, reads KAGVTQTPRYLIKTRGQQVTLSCSPISGHRSVSWYQQTPGQGLQFLFEYFSETQRNKGNFPGRFSGRQFSNSRSEMNVSTLELGDSALYLCASSRAPGAGYEQYFGPGTRLTVT.

The sample holds many counts of this clonotype. The chain employs TRBV19 and TRBJ2-5; 7 nucleotides align to TRBD1. The CDR3 runs 16 residues. Per germline, CDR1 LNHDA and CDR2 SQIVND (reference sequence). The V and J ends lost 5 bases and 1 base, in that order; junction bases with no gene match: 10. The CDR3 protein is CASSLTTGMGQETQYF. Written as DNA, the CDR3 is TGTGCCAGTAGTCTCACGACAGGGATGGGCCAAGAGACCCAGTACTTC.

In its sample, this clonotype was seen a few times. The CDR3 loop reads CASRPGQDDGEQYF. The CDR3 DNA reads as TGTGCCAGCCGGCCGGGACAGGACGATGGGGAGCAGTACTTC. The rearrangement links TRBV18 to TRBJ2-7; TRBD1 matches at 8 bases. The CDR3 is 14 amino acids. Per the germline V gene, CDR1 is KGHSH and CDR2 is LQKENI. V lost 8 bases to trimming and J lost 7 bases; unmatched junction nucleotides: 13.

This clonotype was observed many times. This chain connects TRBV12-3 or TRBV12-4 to TRBJ2-1; tentatively, D is TRBD1 or TRBD2 (5 bases each). The CDR3 contains 14 residues. The ends were cut back, 3 bases at V and 2 bases at J, with 8 bases in the middle. CDR3 amino acids: CASSLGETYNEQFF. The CDR3 region has the DNA TGTGCCAGCAGTTTGGGGGAGACCTACAATGAGCAGTTCTTC.

The chain joins TRBV4-1 to TRBJ2-3, with no clear D. Trimming removed 1 base at V and 3 bases at J, with 5 bases between. The CDR3 extends over 13 amino acids. Germline-derived CDR1 and CDR2 are MGHRA and YSYEKL. For the CDR3, the DNA is TGCGCCAGCAGCCAAGTTGGAACAGATACGCAGTATTTT. It codes for CASSQVGTDTQYF.

This clonotype was counted at least ten times. This rearrangement joins TRBV7-2 to TRBJ2-7, with D perhaps matching TRBD2 (5 bases). CDR1 is SGHTA and CDR2 is FQGNSA in the germline V gene. This CDR3 has 13 amino acids. Trimming left V 1 base short and J 7 bases short, with 11 bases between. As DNA, the CDR3 is TGTGCCAGCAGCTTAGTCAGGCCGGGGGAGCAGTACTTC. Protein sequence: CASSLVRPGEQYF.

A remark on this clonotype: Just one base apart from a much larger clone, this may be a read error. CDR3 loop: CASRYQPQHF. In DNA form, the CDR3 reads TGTGCCAGCAGGTATCAGCCCCAGCATTTT. The chain uses TRBV7-8 and TRBJ1-5; D not certain. Per germline, CDR1 SGHVS and CDR2 FQNEAQ. V was pared by 6 bases and J by 5 bases, with 2 bases between. This CDR3 region has 10 residues.

This clonotype was observed many times. The J gene is TRBJ1-1, the V gene TRBV5-1; 8 nucleotides align to TRBD1. The J segment lost 1 base and the V segment lost 0 bases, leaving 2 bases of the junction unmatched. Germline lookup yields CDR1 SGHRS and CDR2 YFSETQ. The length of the CDR3 is 15 residues. CDR3 amino acids: CASSLGGQGNTEAFF. Here the CDR3 DNA reads TGCGCCAGCAGCTTGGGCGGACAGGGGAACACTGAAGCTTTCTTT.

This clonotype was observed at least ten times. V usage is TRBV6-5 and J usage is TRBJ2-5; TRBD1 matches 10 bases. CDR1 is MNHEY, CDR2 SVGAGI, per germline. After removal of 4 bases from V and 2 bases from J, the junction contained 7 bases not matched to a gene. CDR3 size: 16 residues. The CDR3, as DNA: TGTGCCAGCAGTTCCCCACGGACAGGGGGACAAGAGACCCAGTACTTC. Translated, it gives CASSSPRTGGQETQYF.

The V gene is TRBV7-9, the J gene TRBJ1-6; TRBD1 is a possible D gene (5 bases). The CDR3 extends over 15 amino acids. In germline, CDR1 is SEHNR, CDR2 FQNEAQ (reference sequence). Trimming cost V 2 bases and J 6 bases, with 11 bases left between them. CDR3 sequence: CASSLQGMSNSPLHF. The CDR3 DNA follows: TGTGCCAGCAGCTTACAGGGCATGAGTAATTCACCCCTCCACTTT.

This clonotype was recorded many times. V is TRBV29-1 and J is TRBJ2-2; D is undetermined. Germline-derived CDR1 and CDR2 are SQVTM and ANQGSEA. This CDR3 spans 15 amino acids. The V end was cut by 0 bases, the J end by 4 bases, with 12 bases between. For the CDR3, the DNA is TGCAGCGTTGAAGATGCGCAGTCGGCCACCGGGGAGCTGTTTTTT. This sequence encodes CSVEDAQSATGELFF.

Ten or more counts support this clonotype. V and J are TRBV30 and TRBJ2-7, with 8 bases matching TRBD2. CDR1 is GTSNPN and CDR2 is SVGIG in the germline V gene (reference sequence). V gave up 4 bases and J gave up 4 bases; unmatched junction bases: 6. This CDR3 region has 13 residues. The CDR3 nucleotides read TGTGCCTGGAAGGTAGCGGGACCTTACGAGCAGTACTTC. Protein sequence: CAWKVAGPYEQYF.

This clonotype was observed at least ten times. The chain joins TRBV28 to TRBJ1-1; no reliable D call. Per germline, CDR1 MDHEN and CDR2 SYDVKM. The CDR3 loop spans 14 amino acids. The V end lost 5 bases, the J end lost 6 bases, and 16 bases lay between the germline ends. CDR3 in DNA: TGTGCCAGCAGTCTTCCAAGTATGAGGGCTGAAGCTTTCTTT. Translating gives CASSLPSMRAEAFF. The entire variable domain, with the rest obtained from reference TRBV28 and TRBJ1-1, is as follows: DVKVTQSSRYLVKRTGEKVFLECVQDMDHENMFWYRQDPGLGLRLIYFSYDVKMKEKGDIPEGYSVSREKKERFSLILESASTNQTSMYLCASSLPSMRAEAFFGQGTRLTVV.